This is a list of T cell receptor beta chains from one sample in a study of response to subunit inactivated influenza vaccine. TCRdb reanalysed the RT-PCR reads using MiXCR and keeps one entry per CDR3 protein. The data hold roughly 570,000 distinct CDR3 sequences, with over 10% observed a single time. Here the sequenced sample was PBMCs from blood, taken 40 to 50 days after vaccination. These receptors originate from a man aged 45-65 years who received an inactivated influenza vaccine. The CDR3 runs from the conserved cysteine through the conserved F or W. Fields, in order: V gene, J gene, CDR3 protein.

v_call: TRBV6-1
j_call: TRBJ2-7
cdr3_aa: CASRPRLVGEQYF

v_call: TRBV5-1
j_call: TRBJ1-2
cdr3_aa: CASSLAGQGSGYTF

v_call: TRBV4-3
j_call: TRBJ2-3
cdr3_aa: CASSHSLTSGGSSTDTQYF

v_call: TRBV5-5
j_call: TRBJ1-2
cdr3_aa: CASTTAGTGYGYTF

v_call: TRBV20-1
j_call: TRBJ1-6
cdr3_aa: CSARPAVGNSPLHF

v_call: TRBV5-5
j_call: TRBJ2-2
cdr3_aa: CASSLSGTPTGELFF

v_call: TRBV11-2
j_call: TRBJ2-5
cdr3_aa: CASSLDRTGGTQYF

v_call: TRBV20-1
j_call: TRBJ2-3
cdr3_aa: CSARVSRGHSDTQYF

v_call: TRBV24-1
j_call: TRBJ2-1
cdr3_aa: CATSDTSGRASNEQFF

v_call: TRBV6-1
j_call: TRBJ2-2
cdr3_aa: CASSVNEGVAGELFF

v_call: TRBV10-2
j_call: TRBJ2-6
cdr3_aa: CASSEQGPVVANVLTF

v_call: TRBV4-2
j_call: TRBJ2-3
cdr3_aa: CASSPPTVLSTDTQYF

v_call: TRBV18
j_call: TRBJ2-1
cdr3_aa: CASSPRDGPGFF

v_call: TRBV5-1
j_call: TRBJ2-6
cdr3_aa: CASSLYGANVLTF

v_call: TRBV28
j_call: TRBJ1-1
cdr3_aa: CASSLRNTEAFF

v_call: TRBV9
j_call: TRBJ2-5
cdr3_aa: CASSVGTLQETQYF

v_call: TRBV15
j_call: TRBJ2-5
cdr3_aa: CATSRDLPLEGETQYF

v_call: TRBV4-2
j_call: TRBJ2-7
cdr3_aa: CASSQASETHSYEQYF

v_call: TRBV5-1
j_call: TRBJ2-5
cdr3_aa: CASSLEGRKETQYF

v_call: TRBV6-5
j_call: TRBJ2-7
cdr3_aa: CASSYPGTGKTYEQYF

v_call: TRBV20-1
j_call: TRBJ2-5
cdr3_aa: CSARSSAGFQETQYF

v_call: TRBV7-9
j_call: TRBJ2-3
cdr3_aa: CASSSLAGRIGADTQYF

v_call: TRBV28
j_call: TRBJ2-5
cdr3_aa: CASSSWGRQETQYF

v_call: TRBV29-1
j_call: TRBJ1-2
cdr3_aa: CSVVSGTGVYGYTF

v_call: TRBV5-1
j_call: TRBJ2-7
cdr3_aa: CASRDSGGSYEQYF

v_call: TRBV29-1
j_call: TRBJ2-7
cdr3_aa: CSAVRGSGSYEQYF

v_call: TRBV5-1
j_call: TRBJ1-2
cdr3_aa: CASSARQGAAGYTF

v_call: TRBV20-1
j_call: TRBJ1-2
cdr3_aa: CSAPLPGTGELRGYTF

v_call: TRBV20-1
j_call: TRBJ1-5
cdr3_aa: CSARDAGGQPQHF

v_call: TRBV10-3
j_call: TRBJ2-2
cdr3_aa: CAITASGGGVGELFF

v_call: TRBV14
j_call: TRBJ2-5
cdr3_aa: CASSQGTAAETQYF

v_call: TRBV20-1
j_call: TRBJ2-1
cdr3_aa: CSARPGQGYYNEQFF

v_call: TRBV5-8
j_call: TRBJ1-5
cdr3_aa: CASSGGGPQHF

v_call: TRBV10-2
j_call: TRBJ2-3
cdr3_aa: CASTSGRLSLDTQYF

v_call: TRBV20-1
j_call: TRBJ2-5
cdr3_aa: CSARTLLGAGQQGETQYF

v_call: TRBV30
j_call: TRBJ2-5
cdr3_aa: CAWRIGTSVGTQYF

v_call: TRBV6-5
j_call: TRBJ2-2
cdr3_aa: CASSYIGIVNTGELFF

v_call: TRBV30
j_call: TRBJ2-3
cdr3_aa: CAWSVTAGTDTQYF

v_call: TRBV24-1
j_call: TRBJ2-5
cdr3_aa: CATSDLVDREETQYF

v_call: TRBV7-3
j_call: TRBJ2-3
cdr3_aa: CASSRAGTDTQYF

v_call: TRBV30
j_call: TRBJ1-5
cdr3_aa: CAWGKSSNQPQHF

v_call: TRBV5-1
j_call: TRBJ2-7
cdr3_aa: CASSSTGTSSYEQYF